This TCR beta chain originates from a study of immune evolution from preneoplasia to lung adenocarcinoma. General study results and limits: Clonality was highest in normal lung, lower in later-stage lesions apparently. Compared with EGFR-mutant or double wild-type lesions, KRAS-mutant nodules were more clonal.

Sequencing used immunoSEQ multiplex PCR; TCRdb keeps in-frame clones, though not all of them. The table has tens of thousands of clones, approximately 75% seen once; the top ten hold 5.6%. Details on this clone: Its antigen is unknown.

The source material was FFPE invasive lung adenocarcinoma tissue. The clonotype comes from a person aged 55-75 years with lung adenocarcinoma.

CDR3 in amino acids: CASSGTSGRFYTGELFF. The CDR3 DNA reads as TGTGCCAGCAGCGGGACTAGCGGGAGATTTTACACCGGGGAGCTGTTTTTT. The chain recombines TRBV9 with TRBJ2-2; TRBD2 matches at 13 bases. The junction had 5 bases not matched to a gene; V was cut back by 3 bases and J by 3 bases. This CDR3 comprises 17 residues. Germline CDR1 and CDR2: SGDLS and YYNGEE.